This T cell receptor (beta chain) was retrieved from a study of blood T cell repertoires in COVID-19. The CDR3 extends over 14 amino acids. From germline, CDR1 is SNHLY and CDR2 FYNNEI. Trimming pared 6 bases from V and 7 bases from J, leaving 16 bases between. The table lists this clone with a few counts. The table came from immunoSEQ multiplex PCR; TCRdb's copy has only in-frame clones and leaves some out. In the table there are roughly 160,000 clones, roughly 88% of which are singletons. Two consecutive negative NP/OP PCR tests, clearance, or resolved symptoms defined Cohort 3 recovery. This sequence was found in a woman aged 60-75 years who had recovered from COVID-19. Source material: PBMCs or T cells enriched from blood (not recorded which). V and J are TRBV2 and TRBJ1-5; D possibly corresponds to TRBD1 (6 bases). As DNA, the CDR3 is TGTGCCAGCAGCCCCGGGACAACCAGGCAGCCCCAGCATTTT. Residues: CASSPGTTRQPQHF.